The rows below give T cell receptor beta chains drawn from one sample of a study of Graves' ophthalmopathy and Graves' hyperthyroidism. Using its own MiXCR run on the multiplex PCR reads, TCRdb lists one record per CDR3 protein. This sample carries about 620,000 distinct CDR3 sequences, roughly 20% of them seen once, and the ten largest clones take more than 5.5%. The sequencing input was peripheral blood. These receptors all stem from a woman under 30 with stable Graves' hyperthyroidism. Some clones in this sample may be carry-over from other donors' samples. The CDR3 runs from the conserved cysteine through the conserved F or W. The D gene is left open where the match is weak. Rows give clone size only sometimes, using once, few, many, or a class for an expanded clone.

j_gene: TRBJ1-1
v_gene: TRBV24-1
d_gene: TRBD1
abundance: .
CDR3aa: CATSEAGQGANTEAFF
CDR3nt: TGTGCCACCAGTGAAGCCGGACAGGGAGCCAACACTGAAGCTTTCTTT

j_gene: TRBJ1-1
v_gene: TRBV29-1
d_gene: .
abundance: many
CDR3aa: CSVAIANTEAFF
CDR3nt: TGCAGCGTTGCGATAGCGAACACTGAAGCTTTCTTT

j_gene: TRBJ1-2
v_gene: TRBV12-3/TRBV12-4
d_gene: TRBD1
abundance: many
CDR3aa: CASSSGQGRDGYTF
CDR3nt: TGTGCCAGCAGTTCCGGACAGGGGAGGGATGGCTACACCTTC

j_gene: TRBJ2-7
v_gene: TRBV4-1
d_gene: .
abundance: many
CDR3aa: CASSSHPALGEQYF
CDR3nt: TGCGCCAGCAGCTCCCACCCAGCTTTAGGCGAGCAGTACTTC

j_gene: TRBJ2-7
v_gene: TRBV6-2/TRBV6-3
d_gene: .
abundance: .
CDR3aa: CASRRGPGGNRQYF
CDR3nt: TGTGCCAGCAGAAGGGGCCCTGGCGGGAATCGGCAGTACTTC

j_gene: TRBJ2-7
v_gene: TRBV10-2
d_gene: TRBD2
abundance: .
CDR3aa: CASSGSAGTSGGYEQYF
CDR3nt: TGCGCCAGCAGTGGTTCGGCCGGGACTAGCGGGGGTTACGAGCAGTACTTC

j_gene: TRBJ2-7
v_gene: TRBV29-1
d_gene: .
abundance: many
CDR3aa: CSVVGPTVSYEQYF
CDR3nt: TGCAGCGTTGTAGGTCCGACAGTCTCCTACGAGCAGTACTTC

j_gene: TRBJ2-5
v_gene: TRBV11-3
d_gene: .
abundance: many
CDR3aa: CASSPSRGTETQYF
CDR3nt: TGTGCCAGCAGCCCGTCCAGGGGGACTGAGACCCAGTACTTC

j_gene: TRBJ1-1
v_gene: TRBV7-9
d_gene: .
abundance: .
CDR3aa: CASSSGLAEAFF
CDR3nt: TGTGCCAGCAGCTCCGGACTTGCTGAAGCTTTCTTT

j_gene: TRBJ1-1
v_gene: TRBV13
d_gene: .
abundance: few
CDR3aa: CASSNEQGVGTEAFF
CDR3nt: TGTGCCAGCAGCAACGAACAGGGAGTGGGGACTGAAGCTTTCTTT

j_gene: TRBJ1-2
v_gene: TRBV15
d_gene: TRBD1
abundance: many
CDR3aa: CATSQGQGAYGYTF
CDR3nt: TGTGCCACCAGCCAAGGACAGGGAGCCTATGGCTACACCTTC

j_gene: TRBJ2-7
v_gene: TRBV18
d_gene: TRBD1
abundance: .
CDR3aa: CASSPWDRNSYEQYF
CDR3nt: TGTGCCAGCTCACCATGGGACAGAAACTCCTACGAGCAGTACTTC

j_gene: TRBJ1-2
v_gene: TRBV10-3
d_gene: .
abundance: many
CDR3aa: CAISESGTGTRYGYTF
CDR3nt: TGTGCCATCAGTGAAAGTGGAACAGGGACCCGATATGGCTACACCTTC

j_gene: TRBJ2-6
v_gene: TRBV5-1
d_gene: .
abundance: many
CDR3aa: CASSLGDAGANVLTF
CDR3nt: TGCGCCAGCAGCCTTGGAGATGCTGGGGCCAACGTCCTGACTTTC